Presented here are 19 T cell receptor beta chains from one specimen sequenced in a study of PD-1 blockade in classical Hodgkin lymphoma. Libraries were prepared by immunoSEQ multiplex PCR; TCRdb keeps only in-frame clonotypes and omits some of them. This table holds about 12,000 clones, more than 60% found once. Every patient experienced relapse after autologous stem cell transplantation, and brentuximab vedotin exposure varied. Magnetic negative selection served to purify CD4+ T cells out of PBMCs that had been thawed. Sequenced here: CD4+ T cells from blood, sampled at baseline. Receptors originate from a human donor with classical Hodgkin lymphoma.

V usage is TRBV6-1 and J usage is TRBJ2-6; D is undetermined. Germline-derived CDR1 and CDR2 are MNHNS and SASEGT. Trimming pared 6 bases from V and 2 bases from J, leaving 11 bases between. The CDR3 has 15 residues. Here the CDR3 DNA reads TGTGCCAGCAGACTTGAGCCCGCTGGGGCCAACGTCCTGACTTTC. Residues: CASRLEPAGANVLTF.

The CDR3 region is CASSYSPGVKDEQFF. In DNA form, the CDR3 reads TGTGCCAGCAGTTACTCCCCGGGAGTTAAGGATGAGCAGTTCTTC. The V call is TRBV6-6, the J call TRBJ2-1; TRBD2 might be the D (6 bases). V dropped 0 bases and J dropped 8 bases, with 14 bases sitting between them. This CDR3 is 15 amino acids long. Germline CDR1 is MNHNY and CDR2 is SVGAGI (reference sequence).

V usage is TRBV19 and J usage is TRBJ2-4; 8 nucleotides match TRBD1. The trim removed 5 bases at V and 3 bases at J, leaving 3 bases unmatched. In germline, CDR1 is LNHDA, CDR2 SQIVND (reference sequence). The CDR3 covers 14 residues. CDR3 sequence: CASSQGAGKNIQYF. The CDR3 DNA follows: TGTGCCAGTAGTCAGGGGGCTGGCAAAAACATTCAGTACTTC.

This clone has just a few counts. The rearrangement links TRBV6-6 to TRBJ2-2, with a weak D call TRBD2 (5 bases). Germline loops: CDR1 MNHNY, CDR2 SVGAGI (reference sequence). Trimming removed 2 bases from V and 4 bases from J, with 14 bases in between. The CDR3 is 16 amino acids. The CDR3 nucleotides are TGTGCCAGCAGTTACAACGGTCCCGGAGGCACCGGGGAGCTGTTTTTT. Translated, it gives CASSYNGPGGTGELFF.

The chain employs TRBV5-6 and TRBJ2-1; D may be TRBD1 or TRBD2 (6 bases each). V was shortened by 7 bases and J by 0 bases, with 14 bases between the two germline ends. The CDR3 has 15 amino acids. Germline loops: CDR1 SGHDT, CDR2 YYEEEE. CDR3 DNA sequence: TGTGCCAGCGGGCGAGAGGGGGGCTCCTACAATGAGCAGTTCTTC. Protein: CASGREGGSYNEQFF.

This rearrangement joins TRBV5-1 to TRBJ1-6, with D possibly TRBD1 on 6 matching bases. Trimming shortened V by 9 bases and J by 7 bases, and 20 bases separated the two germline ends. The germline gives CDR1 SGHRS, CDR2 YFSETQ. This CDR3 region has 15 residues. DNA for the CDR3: TGCGCCACCACGACAGGCCTCGGAGGGAATTCACCCCTCCACTTT. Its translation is CATTTGLGGNSPLHF.

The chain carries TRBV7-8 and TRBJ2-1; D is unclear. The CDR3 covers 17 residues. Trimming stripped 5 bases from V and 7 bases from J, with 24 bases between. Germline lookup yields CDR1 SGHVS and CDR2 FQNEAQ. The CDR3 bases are TGTGCCAGCAGCCGCCCCCCATATAGGGCCGGAGATAATGAGCAGTTCTTC. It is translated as CASSRPPYRAGDNEQFF. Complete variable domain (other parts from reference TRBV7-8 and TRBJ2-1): GAGVSQSPRYKVAKRGQDVALRCDPISGHVSLFWYQQALGQGPEFLTYFQNEAQLDKSGLPSDRFFAERPEGSVSTLKIQRTQQEDSAVYLCASSRPPYRAGDNEQFFGPGTRLTVL.

CDR3 sequence reads: CASTRFLNTEAFF. CDR3 nucleotide sequence: TGTGCCAGCACCCGGTTTTTGAACACTGAAGCTTTCTTT. The gene calls are TRBV5-6 and TRBJ1-1; the D is unclear. The CDR3 covers 13 residues. V was trimmed by 6 bases and J by 0 bases, leaving 9 bases between them. Germline assignment: CDR1 SGHDT and CDR2 YYEEEE.

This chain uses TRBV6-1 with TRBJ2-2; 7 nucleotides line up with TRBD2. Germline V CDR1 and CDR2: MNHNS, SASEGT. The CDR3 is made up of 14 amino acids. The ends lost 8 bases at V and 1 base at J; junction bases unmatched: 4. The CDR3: CASGTSVNTGELFF. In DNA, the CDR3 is TGTGCCAGCGGAACTAGCGTGAACACCGGGGAGCTGTTTTTT.

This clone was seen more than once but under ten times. The CDR3 sequence is CATRHSTGELFF. CDR3 DNA: TGTGCCACCCGACATTCCACCGGGGAGCTGTTTTTT. The V gene is TRBV27, the J gene TRBJ2-2; D is ambiguous. This CDR3 contains 12 residues. Looked up from germline, CDR1 is MNHEY and CDR2 is SMNVEV (reference sequence). V lost 10 bases, J lost 4 bases, and 10 bases lay in between.

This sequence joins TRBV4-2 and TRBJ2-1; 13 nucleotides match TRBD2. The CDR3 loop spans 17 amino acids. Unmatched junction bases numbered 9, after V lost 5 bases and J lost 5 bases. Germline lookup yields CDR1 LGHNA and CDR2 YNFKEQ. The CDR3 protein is CASSYTSGGARNNEQFF. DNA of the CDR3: TGTGCCAGCAGCTACACTAGCGGGGGGGCCAGGAACAATGAGCAGTTCTTC.

CDR3: CASSFPAGGQDTQYF. CDR3 DNA: TGTGCCAGCAGCTTTCCGGCGGGGGGACAAGATACGCAGTATTTT. The rearrangement joins TRBV7-9 to TRBJ2-3; TRBD2 agrees at 8 bases. This CDR3 region has 15 residues. Per germline, CDR1 SEHNR and CDR2 FQNEAQ (reference sequence). The ends lost 3 bases at V and 5 bases at J; junction bases unmatched: 7.

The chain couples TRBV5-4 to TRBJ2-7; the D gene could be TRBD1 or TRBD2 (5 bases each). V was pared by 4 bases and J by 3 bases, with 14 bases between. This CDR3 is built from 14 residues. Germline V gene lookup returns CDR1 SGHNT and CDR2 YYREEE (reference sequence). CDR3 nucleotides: TGTGCCAGCAGCGGAAGGGACGCCCACTACGAGCAGTACTTC. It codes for CASSGRDAHYEQYF.

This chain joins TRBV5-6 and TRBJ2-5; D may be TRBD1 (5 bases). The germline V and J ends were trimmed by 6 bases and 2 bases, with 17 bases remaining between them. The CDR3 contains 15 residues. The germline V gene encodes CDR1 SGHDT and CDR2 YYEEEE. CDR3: CASTLQRGSQETQYF. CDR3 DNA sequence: TGTGCCAGCACCCTACAAAGGGGATCTCAAGAGACCCAGTACTTC.

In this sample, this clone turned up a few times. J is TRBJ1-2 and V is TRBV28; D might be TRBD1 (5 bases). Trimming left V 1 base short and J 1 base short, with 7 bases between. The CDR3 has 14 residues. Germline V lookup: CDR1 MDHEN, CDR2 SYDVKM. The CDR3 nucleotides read TGTGCCAGCAGTTTATCCAGGGTTAACTATGGCTACACCTTC. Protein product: CASSLSRVNYGYTF.

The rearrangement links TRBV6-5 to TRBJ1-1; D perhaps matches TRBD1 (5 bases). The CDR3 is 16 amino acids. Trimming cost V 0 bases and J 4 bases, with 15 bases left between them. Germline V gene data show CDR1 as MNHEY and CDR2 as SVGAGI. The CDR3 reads CASSYSFAGLTTEAFF. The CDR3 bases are TGTGCCAGCAGTTACTCCTTCGCAGGGTTAACCACTGAAGCTTTCTTT.

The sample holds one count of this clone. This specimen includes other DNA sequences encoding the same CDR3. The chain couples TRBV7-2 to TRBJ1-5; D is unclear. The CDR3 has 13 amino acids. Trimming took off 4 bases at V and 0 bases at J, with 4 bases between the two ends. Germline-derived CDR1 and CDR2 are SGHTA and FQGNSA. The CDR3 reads CASSSDSNQPQHF. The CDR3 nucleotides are TGTGCCAGCAGCTCGGATAGCAATCAGCCCCAGCATTTT.

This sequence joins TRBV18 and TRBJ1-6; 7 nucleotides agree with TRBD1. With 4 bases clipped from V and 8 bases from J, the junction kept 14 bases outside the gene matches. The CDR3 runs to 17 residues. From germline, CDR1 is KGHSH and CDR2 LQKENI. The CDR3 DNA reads TGTGCCAGCTCACTAACACAGGGGTCGCGGGGCGATTCACCCCTCCACTTT. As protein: CASSLTQGSRGDSPLHF.

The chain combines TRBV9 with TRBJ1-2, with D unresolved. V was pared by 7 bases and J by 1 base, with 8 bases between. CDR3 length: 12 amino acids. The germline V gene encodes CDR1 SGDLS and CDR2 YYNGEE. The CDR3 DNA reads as TGTGCCAGCCTAGACTTTAACTATGGCTACACCTTC. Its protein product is CASLDFNYGYTF.